A single sample is the source of the 30 T cell receptor beta chains below, sequenced in a study of T-cell reconstitution after alpha-beta-depleted transplantation in children. This sample's TCRbeta library carried unique molecular identifier barcodes. Each CDR3 protein is one row after TCRdb ran MiXCR on the PCR reads. Of about 610,000 distinct CDR3 sequences in the sample, over 9.5% were seen once. The sample was PBMCs from the stem cell graft donor, taken from the stem cell graft. Every receptor here comes from a human donor who donated a stem cell graft to a child with acute myeloid leukemia.

The V gene is TRBV7-2, the J gene TRBJ2-3, with TRBD2 matching 8 bases. The CDR3 totals 15 residues. V shed 5 bases, J shed 5 bases, and the junction held 9 bases outside the gene matches. In germline, CDR1 is SGHTA, CDR2 FQGNSA. The DNA for the CDR3 is TGTGCCAGCAGCGCCACGAGCGGGGGCGAAGATACGCAGTATTTT. This encodes CASSATSGGEDTQYF.

J is TRBJ2-1 and V is TRBV29-1, with 8 nucleotides matching TRBD2. The V and J ends lost 6 bases and 9 bases, in that order; junction bases with no gene match: 19. The CDR3 consists of 16 residues. The germline V gene encodes CDR1 SQVTM and CDR2 ANQGSEA. CDR3 sequence (DNA): TGCAGCGTCCAACCCCGGGAGCGGGAGCCCCCTAGTGAGCAGTTCTTC. Translating it yields CSVQPREREPPSEQFF.

This chain uses TRBV18 with TRBJ1-5; 10 positions agree with TRBD1. The V and J ends lost 2 bases and 6 bases, in that order; junction bases with no gene match: 10. Germline CDR1 reads KGHSH; CDR2 reads LQKENI. This CDR3 comprises 17 residues. CDR3 in amino acids: CASSPSYGTGVSQPQHF. The CDR3 DNA follows: TGTGCCAGCTCACCATCATACGGGACAGGGGTGAGTCAGCCCCAGCATTTT.

The V and J genes are TRBV6-4 and TRBJ1-3; D is unclear. CDR1 is MRHNA, CDR2 SNTAGT, per germline. V was clipped by 8 bases and J by 0 bases, with 26 bases between them. This CDR3 spans 19 amino acids. CDR3 amino acids: CASCFDVVLSPSSGNTIYF. The CDR3 DNA reads TGTGCCAGCTGTTTCGATGTGGTTTTGTCCCCAAGCTCTGGAAACACCATATATTTT.

This clonotype was counted only a few times. This chain joins TRBV24-1 and TRBJ2-5; D gene ambiguous. The CDR3 totals 14 residues. Between the trimmed V and J ends, which lost 6 bases and 0 bases, there was a span of 10 bases. Germline V lookup: CDR1 KGHDR, CDR2 SFDVKD. CDR3 DNA: TGTGCCACCAGTAGCGACCGAAACCAAGAGACCCAGTACTTC. It encodes CATSSDRNQETQYF.

The V call is TRBV29-1, the J call TRBJ2-7, with 9 nucleotides matching TRBD1. V shed 4 bases and J 6 bases; nucleotides not matched to a gene: 7. This CDR3 contains 13 residues. The germline gives CDR1 SQVTM, CDR2 ANQGSEA. As DNA, the CDR3 is TGCAGCGTTGTAAGGACAGGGGAAGGCGAGCAGTACTTC. The encoded protein is CSVVRTGEGEQYF.

V gene TRBV11-2 combines with J gene TRBJ2-2; the match to TRBD1 covers 8 bases. Germline V gives CDR1 SGHAT, CDR2 FQNNGV. This CDR3 region has 14 residues. Losses at the gene ends were 5 bases for V and 6 bases for J; bases not matched to a gene: 5. CDR3: CASSTADRAGELFF. CDR3 sequence (DNA): TGTGCCAGCAGCACGGCGGACAGGGCCGGGGAGCTGTTTTTT.

This sequence joins TRBV20-1 and TRBJ2-1; D remains ambiguous. CDR3 length: 13 residues. Trimming cost V 3 bases and J 6 bases, with 12 bases left between them. Germline V lookup: CDR1 DFQATT, CDR2 SNEGSKA (reference sequence). The CDR3 DNA is TGCAGTGCTAGCTCCCCTCTGGGCAATGAGCAGTTCTTC. Translating gives CSASSPLGNEQFF.

Turning to this clonotype: An end of the junction differs from the germline gene, which may be a read error. CDR3 DNA: TGTGCTAGCAGCTTAGGGGCAGGCGGGGGCACAGATACGCAGTATTTT. Translated, it gives CASSLGAGGGTDTQYF. This sequence joins TRBV7-7 and TRBJ2-3, with D perhaps TRBD2 (6 bases). Germline V gene data show CDR1 as SSHAT and CDR2 as FNYEAQ (reference sequence). CDR3 length: 16 residues.

This clonotype was found many times. V gene TRBV12-3 or TRBV12-4 combines with J gene TRBJ2-1, with D perhaps TRBD1 or TRBD2 (6 bases each). Trimming removed 4 bases from V and 8 bases from J, with 12 bases in between. The CDR3 loop spans 13 amino acids. CDR3 amino acids: CASSYGGDDEQFF. The CDR3 nucleotides read TGTGCCAGCAGTTACGGGGGCGACGATGAGCAGTTCTTC.

Ten or more counts support this clonotype. The CDR3 loop is CASSSGQGANEQYF. DNA for the CDR3: TGTGCCAGCAGCTCGGGACAGGGGGCAAACGAGCAGTACTTC. The chain carries TRBV7-2 and TRBJ2-7; TRBD1 matches 12 bases. Germline CDR1 SGHTA, CDR2 FQGNSA. CDR3 length equals 14 residues. V dropped 4 bases and J dropped 5; count of bases not matched to a gene: 3.

In its sample, this clonotype was seen a few times. The chain uses TRBV6-2 or TRBV6-3 and TRBJ2-4; 8 nucleotides line up with TRBD1. This CDR3 is 16 amino acids long. Looked up from germline, CDR1 is MNHEY and CDR2 is SVGEGT. After removal of 6 bases from V and 6 bases from J, the junction contained 13 bases not matched to a gene. The CDR3 DNA reads as TGTGCCAGCAGCCCCCTCGGACAGGGTCAGGGAAACATTCAGTACTTC. It yields the protein CASSPLGQGQGNIQYF.

This clonotype was seen repeatedly, ten times or more. The chain is built from TRBV4-3 and TRBJ2-3; weak D call: TRBD1 (5 bases). Germline CDR1 and CDR2: LGHNA and YSLEER. Trimming took off 5 bases at V and 0 bases at J, with 15 bases between the two ends. The CDR3 has 16 residues. CDR3 DNA: TGCGCCAGCAGCGACCTAAAGGGGCGAAGCACAGATACGCAGTATTTT. It encodes CASSDLKGRSTDTQYF.

This clonotype was observed at least ten times. The rearrangement links TRBV29-1 to TRBJ2-3; 8 bases are a match to TRBD2. The CDR3 is 14 amino acids. Germline loops: CDR1 SQVTM, CDR2 ANQGSEA. After removal of 2 bases from V and 5 bases from J, the junction contained 6 bases not matched to a gene. This chain's CDR3 is CSVEPREGRDTQYF. CDR3 nucleotides: TGCAGCGTTGAACCTCGGGAGGGGAGAGATACGCAGTATTTT.

V gene TRBV5-1 combines with J gene TRBJ1-4; 10 nucleotides align to TRBD1. CDR3 length: 15 residues. In germline, CDR1 is SGHRS, CDR2 YFSETQ. V shed 4 bases and J 8 bases; nucleotides not matched to a gene: 8. In DNA, the CDR3 is TGCGCCAGCAGCCTCCGGACAGGGGGGATCGAAAAACTGTTTTTT. Protein: CASSLRTGGIEKLFF.

V and J are TRBV20-1 and TRBJ2-2, with a weak D call TRBD2 (6 bases). CDR1 and CDR2 (germline): DFQATT, SNEGSKA (reference sequence). V lost 3 bases, J lost 6 bases, and 17 bases lay in between. The CDR3 extends over 15 amino acids. In DNA, the CDR3 is TGCAGTGCTAGGGAGGGCCTCACATTTTCCGGGGAGCTGTTTTTT. Amino acid sequence: CSAREGLTFSGELFF.

A word on this clonotype: This clone may be a read error of a much larger clone one base away. CDR3 bases: TGCAGAGCTGACAGGGGGGTGAACACTGAAGCTTTCTTT. Translated: CRADRGVNTEAFF. V usage is TRBV20-1 and J usage is TRBJ1-1, with 9 bases aligning to TRBD1. CDR3 length: 13 residues. Germline CDR1 DFQATT, CDR2 SNEGSKA (reference sequence).

This chain uses TRBV29-1 with TRBJ2-7, with 7 bases lining up with TRBD1. Germline CDR1 and CDR2: SQVTM and ANQGSEA. This CDR3 spans 14 amino acids. After removal of 0 bases from V and 8 bases from J, the junction contained 10 bases not matched to a gene. CDR3 sequence: CSVEEDRIFAKQYF. The CDR3 nucleotides are TGCAGCGTTGAAGAGGACAGGATTTTCGCAAAGCAGTACTTC.

This clonotype was found a few times. This sequence joins TRBV5-1 and TRBJ1-1, with D possibly being TRBD1 (5 bases). Germline CDR1 is SGHRS and CDR2 is YFSETQ. The CDR3 length is 14 residues. Trimming took off 1 base at V and 3 bases at J, with 10 bases between the two ends. CDR3 sequence (DNA): TGCGCCAGCAGCTTGTGGCAGGGTGACACTGAAGCTTTCTTT. It codes for CASSLWQGDTEAFF.

This clonotype was counted many times. V gene TRBV24-1 combines with J gene TRBJ2-1; D is uncertain. This CDR3 is built from 12 residues. Germline assignment: CDR1 KGHDR and CDR2 SFDVKD. The ends were cut back, 7 bases at V and 3 bases at J, with 6 bases in the middle. The CDR3 reads CATSEFYNEQFF. CDR3 in DNA: TGTGCCACCAGCGAGTTCTACAATGAGCAGTTCTTC.

This clonotype was detected only a few times. CDR3 in amino acids: CASSLLRLAGGNNEQFF. CDR3 DNA: TGCGCCAGCAGCTTGCTGCGACTAGCGGGAGGGAACAATGAGCAGTTCTTC. The genes are TRBV5-1 and TRBJ2-1; TRBD2 aligns across 14 bases. The CDR3 totals 17 residues. The germline gives CDR1 SGHRS, CDR2 YFSETQ. Trimming took 1 base from V and 5 from J; bases not matched to a gene: 5.

This chain connects TRBV2 to TRBJ2-3, with D perhaps TRBD2 (6 bases). V was pared by 2 bases and J by 4 bases, with 19 bases between. This CDR3 has 17 amino acids. The germline gives CDR1 SNHLY, CDR2 FYNNEI. The CDR3, as DNA: TGTGCCAGCAGTGAATGGGTCGGGAGAAGGTTGGCAGATACGCAGTATTTT. Translating it yields CASSEWVGRRLADTQYF.

With respect to this clonotype: This may arise from a read error, as a much more abundant clone is one base away. The CDR3 DNA reads TGTGCCAGCAGCCGGACTAGCGGGATCACCGGGGAGCTGTTTTTT. Encoded protein: CASSRTSGITGELFF. The genes are TRBV7-2 and TRBJ2-2; 12 bases fit TRBD2. This CDR3 is built from 15 residues. CDR1 SGHTA and CDR2 FQGNSA come from the germline V gene. The V gene end was trimmed by 5 bases and the J gene end by 4 bases; junction bases not matched to a gene: 2.

This clonotype was found a few times. This chain links TRBV3-1 with TRBJ2-7; D is tentatively TRBD1 or TRBD2 (5 bases each). V shed 4 bases and J shed 2 bases, with 9 bases lying between them. CDR1 and CDR2 (germline): LGHDT, YNNKEL (reference sequence). This CDR3 has 13 amino acids. In DNA form, the CDR3 reads TGTGCCAGCAGCCCCCGGGACCCCTACGAGCAGTACTTC. Protein sequence: CASSPRDPYEQYF.

This clonotype was recorded many times. V usage is TRBV29-1 and J usage is TRBJ1-4; 9 bases map to TRBD1. Germline CDR1 reads SQVTM; CDR2 reads ANQGSEA. The junction had 8 bases not matched to a gene; V was cut back by 6 bases and J by 6 bases. The CDR3 loop spans 14 amino acids. As DNA, the CDR3 is TGCAGCGTGCGTGCGACAGGGGGGTATGAAAAACTGTTTTTT. Translation: CSVRATGGYEKLFF.

The chain couples TRBV7-2 to TRBJ1-5, with D possibly TRBD1 on 6 matching bases. CDR3 size: 15 residues. V lost 2 bases and J 7 bases, leaving 15 bases between the germline ends. CDR1 and CDR2 (germline): SGHTA, FQGNSA. CDR3 nucleotide sequence: TGTGCCAGCAGCTTATCAGGGGCGGTAGGGCAGCCCCAGCATTTT. It specifies CASSLSGAVGQPQHF. Full variable domain (outside the CDR3, taken from reference TRBV7-2 and TRBJ1-5): GAGVSQSPSNKVTEKGKDVELRCDPISGHTALYWYRQSLGQGLEFLIYFQGNSAPDKSGLPSDRFSAERTGGSVSTLTIQRTQQEDSAVYLCASSLSGAVGQPQHFGDGTRLSIL.

This clonotype was found a few times. This chain connects TRBV12-3 or TRBV12-4 to TRBJ2-4; D may match TRBD1 or TRBD2 (5 bases each). Trimming shortened V by 3 bases and J by 1 base, and 22 bases separated the two germline ends. CDR3 length equals 19 residues. The CDR3 coding sequence is TGTGCCAGCAGTTTCAGGGCCCCATTGGAGGCTGGGGCCAAAAACATTCAGTACTTC. Its translation is CASSFRAPLEAGAKNIQYF.

This clonotype was picked up many times. The chain employs TRBV6-5 and TRBJ1-1; TRBD1 aligns across 8 bases. The trim removed 6 bases at V and 1 base at J, leaving 4 bases unmatched. This CDR3 region has 14 residues. Germline V CDR1 and CDR2: MNHEY, SVGAGI. The CDR3, as DNA: TGTGCCAGCAGCCTGACAGGGGCGAACACTGAAGCTTTCTTT. Its protein product is CASSLTGANTEAFF.

This clonotype was detected only a few times. CDR3 coding DNA: TGTGCCAGCAGCTCCCGGACAGGGGGCGCAGATACGCAGTATTTT. Translated: CASSSRTGGADTQYF. This chain connects TRBV7-8 to TRBJ2-3; 11 bases line up with TRBD1. The V and J ends lost 4 bases and 4 bases, in that order; junction bases with no gene match: 4. CDR1 and CDR2 (germline): SGHVS, FQNEAQ. The CDR3 contains 15 residues. Together with reference TRBV7-8 and TRBJ2-3, the CDR3 gives the full variable domain: GAGVSQSPRYKVAKRGQDVALRCDPISGHVSLFWYQQALGQGPEFLTYFQNEAQLDKSGLPSDRFFAERPEGSVSTLKIQRTQQEDSAVYLCASSSRTGGADTQYFGPGTRLTVL.

In this sample, this clonotype turned up a few times. V and J are TRBV10-3 and TRBJ2-7; D might be TRBD1 (7 bases). This CDR3 is built from 12 residues. Germline CDR1 and CDR2: ENHRY and SYGVKD. V was clipped by 7 bases and J by 3 bases, with 10 bases between them. CDR3 nucleotides: TGTGCCATCAAGCAGGGGGGCTACGAGCAGTACTTC. Amino acid sequence: CAIKQGGYEQYF.